This TCR beta chain was captured by sequencing in a study of T cell responses to AZD1222 COVID-19 vaccine. The V and J ends lost 6 bases and 2 bases, in that order; junction bases with no gene match: 17. In germline, CDR1 is KGHSH, CDR2 LQKENI. The CDR3 is 18 residues long. Study-level findings and limits: A rise in Spike-specific TCR breadth and depth followed two AZD1222 doses.

TCRdb's copy holds only in-frame clones and misses some; the assay was immunoSEQ multiplex PCR. The repertoire includes tens of thousands of clones, roughly 90% of them detected once, and 6.5% to 8.5% sits in the top ten. Regarding this clone: The antigen is undetermined.

The clonotype was recovered from an adult who received the AZD1222 COVID-19 vaccine. V and J are TRBV18 and TRBJ2-5, with TRBD1 matching 8 bases. The sample was peripheral blood, taken 28 days after the second AZD1222 dose. The CDR3 bases are TGTGCCAGCTCGCCGACTCGACAGGGGCTGATAGTTCAAGAGACCCAGTACTTC. It specifies CASSPTRQGLIVQETQYF.